The sequence of this T cell receptor (beta chain) was determined in a study of blood T cell repertoires in COVID-19 (dated by TCRdb to 2018 to 2021). Turning to the overall study: The collaborator samples originated in the United States, Italy and Spain and spanned the acute and convalescent phases of COVID-19. The material from the prospective study consisted of cDNA or gDNA derived from T cells, B-cell-depleted T cells, or PBMCs. Where available, HLA class I and class II types were taken from metadata supplied by the sample provider and were not determined by assay-based typing. The sample metadata nearly always contained a de-identified subject ID, COVID-19 status, age in years and sex. Samples were obtained from the ongoing ImmuneRACE study (first 160 participants) and from 1,254 subjects provided by 6 global collaborators. The dataset comprised deeply sampled blood TCRbeta repertoires from subjects exposed to, actively infected with, or recovered from COVID-19. The repertoires were released in a freely available public database intended as a resource for research on the immune response to SARS-CoV-2. What the study reported, not specific to this receptor: Clinical and demographic metadata were provided uncurated, with the amount varying by source and participant.

TCRbeta CDR3 regions were amplified from genomic DNA by means of the immunoSEQ Assay, a bias-controlled multiplex PCR. For the original study's pipeline: Within the assay, amplification of reference gene primers was used to estimate how many nucleated cells each sample contained. Sequence reads were collapsed and filtered to measure the absolute abundance of every unique TCRbeta CDR3 rearrangement. For each sample, productive Simpson clonality was calculated by taking the square root of Simpson's diversity index across productive rearrangements. Held by TCRdb, this immuneACCESS table contains in-frame sequences only and omits some clones. Under half of the omission traces to an unresolved V gene where checked; the cause of the rest is unknown. V and J calls and clone size are copied from that table; D and trimming were computed from the DNA. Within this sample are about 160,000 clones, with around four fifths of them counted one time only. The ten largest clones capture 2.2% of the sample.

With respect to this clone: Its antigen is currently not known. One base away there is no much larger clone; base qualities are not given.

Each collaborating institution followed its own protocols to collect whole blood in K2EDTA tubes. For TCRbeta analysis, collaborators shipped samples as frozen whole blood, isolated PBMCs, or DNA extracted from either of those sample types. The junction shows trimming of 5 bases on V and 4 bases on J, plus 12 bases between the germline ends. Measured from the cysteine to the phenylalanine, the CDR3 is 14 residues long. Only CDR3 DNA is held: 42 bases, read in frame from base 1. The CDR1 and CDR2 encoded by the germline V gene are SGHAT and FQNNGV. The chain joins TRBV11-2 to TRBJ2-1, and the D gene may be TRBD1, 6 bases matching. This TCR was recovered from a man between 65 and 79 years old with acute or convalescent COVID-19. What was sequenced was peripheral blood. The CDR3: CASSRDNSYNEQFF. The nucleotide sequence reads TGTGCCAGCAGCCGGGACAATTCGTACAATGAGCAGTTCTTC.